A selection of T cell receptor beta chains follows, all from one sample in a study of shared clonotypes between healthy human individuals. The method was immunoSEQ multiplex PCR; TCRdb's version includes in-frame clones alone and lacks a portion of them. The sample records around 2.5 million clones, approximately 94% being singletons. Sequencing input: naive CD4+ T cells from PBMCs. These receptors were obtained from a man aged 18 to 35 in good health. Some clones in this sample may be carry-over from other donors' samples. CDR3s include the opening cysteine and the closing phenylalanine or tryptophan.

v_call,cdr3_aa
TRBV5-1,CASSLWLASGKVANEQFF
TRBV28,CASSRGQGRYGYTF
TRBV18,CASSQDGSAFF
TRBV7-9,CASSLDFSRGETQYF
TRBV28,CASTGNTEAFF
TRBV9,CASSPSAREEYEQYF
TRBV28,CASTPGQTTYEQYF
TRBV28,CASSLWGQFNEKLFF
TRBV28,CASRAGQGIYEQYF
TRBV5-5,CASSSGQLSTYEQYF
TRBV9,CASSAGGAGQWPQHF
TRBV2,CASSGFEKLFF
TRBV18,CASSPMGQHMNTEAFF
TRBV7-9,CASSLQSRVSGNTIYF
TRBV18,CASSPSMLAEETQYF
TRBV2,CASKLLQGDAEAFF
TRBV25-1,CASSGIAKNIQYF
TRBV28,CASSLRTGSYEQYF
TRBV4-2,CASSQGSGGRDTGELFF
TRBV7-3,CASSPASLRTGTGELFF
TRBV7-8,CASSLRTSGFQETQYF
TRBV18,CASSLNTEAFF
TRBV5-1,CASSGGAADTQYF
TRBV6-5,CASRPLDLYEQYF
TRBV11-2,CASSSQRAGYEQYF
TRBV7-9,CASSPGGRDQETQYF
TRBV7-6,CASSRGYSEKLFF
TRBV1,CTSSQDPRHYGYTF
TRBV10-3,CAISELAGVVETQYF
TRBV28,CASSPPTGPLYF
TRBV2,CASSSEQETQYF
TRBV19,CASNSEGGGDYEQYF
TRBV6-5,CASSYFFRGRNYGYTF
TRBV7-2,CASRLGTAAQPQHF
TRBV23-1,CASSQGQRERYEQYF
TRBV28,CASKLQGNYGYTF
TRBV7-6,CASSNDPGALYNEQFF
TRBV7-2,CASSVQTSFSDTQYF
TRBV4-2,CASKFSRRPREYF
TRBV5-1,CASSLEGQGATGELFF
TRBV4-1,CASSQGTSGRRNEQFF
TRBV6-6,CASSYRGRAFF
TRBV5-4,CASSERQGYGYTF
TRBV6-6,CASSYSGQYNEQFF
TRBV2,CASSEARSKETQYF
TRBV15,CATSRGVGTSGAGQYF
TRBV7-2,CASSLDWNTYEQYF
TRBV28,CASSSAGGGGGTEAFF
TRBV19,CASSQGRNTGELFF
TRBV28,CASLKGSDTEAFF
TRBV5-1,CASSGRADTGELFF
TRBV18,CASSQRPGVYGYTF
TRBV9,CASSSTLEDAEQYF
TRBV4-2,CASSQLAGGPGEHHF
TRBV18,CASSPLEGALDTQYF
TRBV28,CASSLGTEYGYTF
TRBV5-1,CASSLAPFNEKLFF